This entry features one T cell receptor beta chain sequence. The entry originates in a study of blood T cell repertoires in COVID-19. Study-wide context: The study drew acute and convalescent COVID-19 samples from the United States, Italy and Spain.

There are 14 residues in the CDR3. CDR1 SGHTA and CDR2 FQGNSA come from the germline V gene. V was pared by 4 bases and J by 5 bases, with 14 bases between. Original processing notes: Counts of nucleated cells, estimated from reference gene primer amplification, were obtained. TCRdb's copy holds only in-frame clones and misses some; the assay was immunoSEQ multiplex PCR. The V and J calls and clone size are taken from that table; D and trimming were inferred from the DNA. The data contain 220,000 or so clones, over 70% of them seen just once; the ten biggest clones take up around 6%. The source material was peripheral blood. The J gene is TRBJ1-1, the V gene TRBV7-2; D uncertain. This receptor was obtained from a woman aged 70-85 years with acute or convalescent COVID-19. The CDR3 loop reads CASSSMGVITEAFF. CDR3 sequence (DNA): TGTGCCAGCAGCTCGATGGGAGTGATTACTGAAGCTTTCTTT.